This is a list of T cell receptor beta chains from one sample in a study of response to subunit inactivated influenza vaccine. TCRdb used MiXCR to reprocess the RT-PCR reads, holding one entry per CDR3 protein. Of 700,000 to 900,000 distinct CDR3 sequences in the sample, roughly 20% are singletons; the top ten hold about a tenth. Sample: PBMCs from blood, taken 5 to 6 days after vaccination. The origin of the receptors is a man in his forties or fifties who received an inactivated influenza vaccine. CDR3s include the opening cysteine and the closing phenylalanine or tryptophan. A D gene is named only where the DNA matches it firmly. Clone size is given for some rows only: seen once, a few or many times, or a class if the clone is expanded.

D gene	V gene	clone size	J gene	CDR3 protein	CDR3 DNA
.	TRBV11-1	.	TRBJ2-1	CASSLDITMWQFF	TGTGCCAGCAGCTTAGATATCACGATGTGGCAGTTCTTC
.	TRBV6-5	few	TRBJ2-1	CASSYQGGDNEQFF	TGTGCCAGCAGTTACCAAGGGGGGGACAATGAGCAGTTCTTC
TRBD1	TRBV5-1	.	TRBJ2-5	CASSLNPLGQVQETQYF	TGCGCCAGCAGCTTAAATCCCCTAGGACAGGTACAAGAGACCCAGTACTTC
.	TRBV5-1	few	TRBJ2-2	CASSLLRDSNTGELFF	TGCGCCAGCAGCTTGCTGCGGGACTCAAACACCGGGGAGCTGTTTTTT
.	TRBV11-2	few	TRBJ2-1	CASSLEASVRSEQFF	TGTGCCAGCAGCTTAGAGGCCAGTGTGAGGAGTGAGCAGTTCTTC
TRBD1	TRBV5-1	.	TRBJ2-7	CASMRDRSSYEQYF	TGCGCCAGCATGCGGGACAGGAGCTCCTACGAGCAGTACTTC
.	TRBV20-1	.	TRBJ2-1	CSAKGGPPANEQFF	TGCAGTGCTAAAGGCGGTCCGCCGGCCAATGAGCAGTTCTTC
TRBD1	TRBV7-9	.	TRBJ2-7	CASSASDRNYEQYF	TGTGCCAGCAGCGCCTCGGACAGGAACTACGAGCAGTACTTC
TRBD1	TRBV12-3/TRBV12-4	.	TRBJ2-3	CASARGLDTQYF	TGTGCCAGCGCCAGGGGGCTAGATACGCAGTATTTT
.	TRBV7-2	few	TRBJ1-2	CASSWNRLGYTF	TGTGCCAGCAGCTGGAACAGGCTCGGCTACACCTTC
.	TRBV27	few	TRBJ2-5	CASSDSFSAQETQYF	TGTGCCAGCAGTGATAGCTTTTCCGCACAAGAGACCCAGTACTTC
.	TRBV29-1	.	TRBJ2-5	CSVAHRQPQETQYF	TGCAGCGTCGCCCACAGACAGCCCCAAGAGACCCAGTACTTC
.	TRBV4-3	few	TRBJ2-7	CASSQEPGRSYEQYF	TGCGCCAGCAGCCAAGAGCCAGGGCGAAGCTACGAGCAGTACTTC
TRBD1	TRBV24-1	.	TRBJ1-4	CATSDGLGTGHEKLFF	TGTGCCACCAGTGATGGCCTCGGGACAGGTCATGAAAAACTGTTTTTT
TRBD1	TRBV28	few	TRBJ1-1	CASSRDRVGSAEAFF	TGTGCCAGCAGTAGAGACAGGGTGGGTAGCGCTGAAGCTTTCTTT
.	TRBV29-1	few	TRBJ1-2	CSVARANYGYTF	TGCAGCGTTGCCAGGGCAAACTATGGCTACACCTTC
.	TRBV18	.	TRBJ2-4	CASSPNGLGIQYF	TGTGCCAGCTCACCTAACGGGTTGGGCATTCAGTACTTC
.	TRBV9	.	TRBJ2-2	CASSARVNTGELFF	TGTGCCAGCAGCGCTCGGGTCAACACCGGGGAGCTGTTTTTT
.	TRBV7-8	few	TRBJ2-7	CASNSRLGDEQYF	TGTGCCAGCAATTCTAGGTTGGGGGACGAGCAGTACTTC
.	TRBV4-2	.	TRBJ2-3	CASSQDGAGVDTQYF	TGTGCCAGCAGCCAAGATGGGGCAGGGGTAGATACGCAGTATTTT
.	TRBV6-5	.	TRBJ2-1	CASKGVYNEQFF	TGTGCCAGCAAGGGAGTTTACAATGAGCAGTTCTTC
TRBD2	TRBV5-6	.	TRBJ2-3	CASSPLPSGRADTQYF	TGTGCCAGCAGCCCCCTACCAAGCGGGAGGGCAGATACGCAGTATTTT
TRBD1	TRBV12-3/TRBV12-4	.	TRBJ1-6	CASSLMGQGASPLHF	TGTGCCAGCAGTTTAATGGGACAGGGGGCTTCACCCCTCCACTTT
TRBD1	TRBV27	.	TRBJ1-1	CASSFNRGLTEAFF	TGTGCCAGCAGTTTTAATAGGGGGCTTACTGAAGCTTTCTTT
.	TRBV20-1	few	TRBJ1-1	CSARDGNMNTEAFF	TGCAGTGCTAGAGATGGCAACATGAACACTGAAGCTTTCTTT
TRBD1	TRBV12-5	.	TRBJ1-1	CASGPQGATEAFF	TGTGCTAGTGGCCCACAGGGGGCCACTGAAGCTTTCTTT
.	TRBV9	many	TRBJ2-5	CASSVGFQETQYF	TGTGCCAGCAGCGTAGGCTTCCAAGAGACCCAGTACTTC
TRBD1	TRBV20-1	few	TRBJ2-5	CSASDRAETQYF	TGCAGTGCTAGTGACAGGGCGGAGACCCAGTACTTC